Below, 2 T cell receptor beta chains from the same sample are listed, as sequenced in a study of neurological immune-mediated disorders. TCRdb re-called the 5' RACE reads with MiXCR, one entry per CDR3 protein. The table records 60,000 to 70,000 distinct CDR3 sequences, about 5% of them present only once. The sequencing input was PBMCs. The receptor source for this set is a human donor with multiple sclerosis. The donor label of this sample is uncertain.

This clonotype was recorded at least ten times. V is TRBV6-6 and J is TRBJ2-2; tentative D call: TRBD1 (5 bases). The V end was cut by 7 bases, the J end by 5 bases, with 20 bases between. This CDR3 comprises 16 residues. The V gene's germline CDR1 is MNHNY and CDR2 SVGAGI (reference sequence). The DNA of the CDR3 is TGTGCCAGCACCGCGAGACAGACTCCAAAGACCGGGGAGCTGTTTTTT. This encodes CASTARQTPKTGELFF.

This clonotype has at least ten counts. V usage is TRBV20-1 and J usage is TRBJ2-7, with 7 bases identical to TRBD1. J was trimmed by 2 bases and V by 4 bases; bases with no gene match: 2. The CDR3 covers 12 residues. Germline CDR1 DFQATT, CDR2 SNEGSKA (reference sequence). CDR3 sequence (DNA): TGCAGTGCTACCGGGACAGCCTACGAGCAGTACTTC. It is translated as CSATGTAYEQYF.